A selection of T cell receptor beta chains follows, all from one sample in a study of blood T cell repertoires in COVID-19. Clones were read by immunoSEQ multiplex PCR, and TCRdb kept only the in-frame ones, dropping some. Counted here are fewer than 300,000 clones, about nine tenths occurring once; the ten biggest clones make up around 2%. Sequenced material: peripheral blood. The receptors come from a woman aged 25 to 39 with COVID-19, enrolled during active disease. The CDR3 runs from the conserved cysteine through the conserved F or W. The order of the fields is V gene, J gene, D gene, clone size, CDR3 protein, CDR3 DNA. D genes are given only for firm matches. Size tells how often a clone was seen (once, few, many) or the class of an expanded clone, and some rows leave it out.

v_call: TRBV5-1
j_call: TRBJ1-2
d_call: TRBD1
clone_size: -
cdr3_aa: CASSTRTGGSNYGYTF
cdr3_nt: TGCGCCAGCAGCACCCGGACAGGGGGTAGTAACTATGGCTACACCTTC

v_call: TRBV24-1
j_call: TRBJ1-5
d_call: TRBD1
clone_size: -
cdr3_aa: CATGGTGNQPQHF
cdr3_nt: TGTGCCACCGGGGGGACAGGCAATCAGCCCCAGCATTTT

v_call: TRBV28
j_call: TRBJ2-3
d_call: TRBD2
clone_size: -
cdr3_aa: CASSFGLAVSGTDTQYF
cdr3_nt: TGTGCCAGCAGTTTCGGACTAGCGGTATCCGGCACAGATACGCAGTATTTT

v_call: TRBV19
j_call: TRBJ2-1
d_call: TRBD2
clone_size: -
cdr3_aa: CASSIVAGGPGEQFF
cdr3_nt: TGTGCCAGTAGTATAGTAGCGGGAGGGCCGGGTGAGCAGTTCTTC

v_call: TRBV15
j_call: TRBJ1-5
d_call: -
clone_size: -
cdr3_aa: CATSTMTWRNQPQHF
cdr3_nt: TGTGCCACCAGCACCATGACATGGAGGAATCAGCCCCAGCATTTT

v_call: TRBV18
j_call: TRBJ2-2
d_call: -
clone_size: -
cdr3_aa: CASSPMRGQNTGELFF
cdr3_nt: TGTGCCAGCTCACCAATGAGGGGACAGAACACCGGGGAGCTGTTTTTT

v_call: TRBV27
j_call: TRBJ2-3
d_call: -
clone_size: once
cdr3_aa: CASSLTYTDTQYF
cdr3_nt: TGTGCCAGCAGTTTGACTTACACAGATACGCAGTATTTT

v_call: TRBV7-2
j_call: TRBJ2-1
d_call: -
clone_size: once
cdr3_aa: CASSFRQLTTGNEQFF
cdr3_nt: TGTGCCAGCAGCTTCCGACAGTTAACTACTGGGAATGAGCAGTTCTTC

v_call: TRBV27
j_call: TRBJ1-1
d_call: TRBD1
clone_size: -
cdr3_aa: CATRQGLMNTEAFF
cdr3_nt: TGTGCCACCCGACAGGGACTCATGAACACTGAAGCTTTCTTT

v_call: TRBV12-3/TRBV12-4
j_call: TRBJ1-1
d_call: -
clone_size: few
cdr3_aa: CASSLSPITEAFF
cdr3_nt: TGTGCCAGCAGTTTGAGCCCCATCACTGAAGCTTTCTTT

v_call: TRBV28
j_call: TRBJ2-7
d_call: -
clone_size: -
cdr3_aa: CASSIADSYEQYF
cdr3_nt: TGTGCCAGCAGTATAGCGGACTCCTACGAGCAGTACTTC

v_call: TRBV11-2
j_call: TRBJ2-7
d_call: -
clone_size: -
cdr3_aa: CASSLSPEYEQYF
cdr3_nt: TGTGCCAGCAGCCTCTCCCCGGAGTACGAGCAGTACTTC

v_call: TRBV6-6
j_call: TRBJ1-6
d_call: -
clone_size: -
cdr3_aa: CASSYAGGEGNSPLHF
cdr3_nt: TGTGCCAGCAGTTACGCGGGGGGCGAAGGAAATTCACCCCTCCACTTT

v_call: TRBV19
j_call: TRBJ1-2
d_call: TRBD1
clone_size: -
cdr3_aa: CASSIATGGGVNYGYTF
cdr3_nt: TGTGCCAGTAGTATAGCTACAGGGGGCGGTGTTAACTATGGCTACACCTTC